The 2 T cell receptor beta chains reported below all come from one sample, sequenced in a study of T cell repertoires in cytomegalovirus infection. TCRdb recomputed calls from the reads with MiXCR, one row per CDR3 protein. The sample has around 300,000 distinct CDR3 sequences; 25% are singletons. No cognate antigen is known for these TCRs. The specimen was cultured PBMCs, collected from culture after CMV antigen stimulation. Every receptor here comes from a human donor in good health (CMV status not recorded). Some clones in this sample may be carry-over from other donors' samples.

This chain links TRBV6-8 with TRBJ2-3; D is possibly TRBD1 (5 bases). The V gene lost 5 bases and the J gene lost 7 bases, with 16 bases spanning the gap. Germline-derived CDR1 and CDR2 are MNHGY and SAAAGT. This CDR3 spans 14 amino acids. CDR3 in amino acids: CASSDRQMSNTQYF. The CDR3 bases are TGTGCCAGCAGTGACAGACAGATGTCGAATACGCAGTATTTT.

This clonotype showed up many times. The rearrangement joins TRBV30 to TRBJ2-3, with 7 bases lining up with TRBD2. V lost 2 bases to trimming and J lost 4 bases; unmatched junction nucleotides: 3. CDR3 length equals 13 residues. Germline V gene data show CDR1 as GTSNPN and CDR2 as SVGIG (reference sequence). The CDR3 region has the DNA TGTGCCTGGAGTTTTGCGGGAGCAGATACGCAGTATTTT. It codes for CAWSFAGADTQYF.